The T cell receptor beta chain described here comes from a study of T-cell memory formation after mild COVID-19. Turning to the study itself: TCR clusters largely stayed donor specific.

By its share, this clonotype is medium-sized. Its antigen is undetermined. General study findings and limits: Clones that contracted clustered mainly in CM and EM if CD4+ and in EMRA if CD8+.

MiXCR was run by TCRdb on the 5' RACE reads, yielding one entry per CDR3 protein. The profile covers under 5,000 distinct CDR3 sequences, with roughly 25% appearing a single time and over 2% taken by the ten largest. This sequence originates from an adult who had mild COVID-19 (a few samples of this study predate the infection). Cell type and time point are not known. The sequencing sample was made of PBMCs or a T cell subset sorted from them (not recorded which).

The CDR3 coding sequence is TGTGCCAGCAGCTCTCCGGGACAGGGATACAATGAGCAGTTCTTC. Encoded protein: CASSSPGQGYNEQFF. The V and J genes are TRBV7-9 and TRBJ2-1, with 9 bases fitting TRBD1. Per the germline V gene, CDR1 is SEHNR and CDR2 is FQNEAQ (reference sequence). Trimming at V came to 4 bases and at J to 4 bases, leaving 5 bases not matched to a gene. The CDR3 contains 15 residues.